This T cell receptor beta chain originates from a study of blood T cell repertoires in COVID-19. CDR3 size: 14 residues. After removal of 4 bases from V and 7 bases from J, the junction contained 4 bases not matched to a gene. In germline, CDR1 is ENHRY, CDR2 SYGVKD. This clone was seen just once. Original processing notes: Amplification with reference gene primers provided the estimates of nucleated cell counts. Method: immunoSEQ multiplex PCR; TCRdb's copy keeps in-frame clones and lacks some. Clone size and the V and J calls come from that table; the DNA yielded D and trimming. In the table there are around 84,000 clones, approximately 86% of which are singletons.

The receptor's source is a man older than 75 with active or convalescent COVID-19. The specimen sequenced was peripheral blood. The genes are TRBV10-3 and TRBJ1-5, with 10 bases fitting TRBD1. Here the CDR3 DNA reads TGTGCCATCAGTGGCGGACAGGGGGGACAGCCCCAGCATTTT. Translated, it gives CAISGGQGGQPQHF.